This T cell receptor (beta chain) is drawn from a study of blood T cell repertoires in COVID-19. Study context: The United States, Italy and Spain supplied acute and convalescent COVID-19 samples. PBMCs, B-cell-depleted T cells, or T cells were the source of the cDNA or gDNA that made up the material.

Authors' analysis steps: Nucleated cell counts were estimated from reference gene primer amplification. Assay used: immunoSEQ multiplex PCR; TCRdb lists only in-frame clones, some missing. V, J and clone size are taken as reported in that table, and D and trimming were inferred from the DNA itself. The table has roughly 150,000 clones, about nine tenths seen once; the top ten hold 25% to 35%. CDR1 and CDR2 from the germline V gene are MNHEY and SVGEGT. Trimming took 2 bases from V and 6 from J; bases not matched to a gene: 8. CDR3 size: 15 residues. Source material: peripheral blood. This sequence joins TRBV6-2 or TRBV6-3 and TRBJ2-7, with TRBD1 matching over 9 bases. The receptor was isolated from a human donor in a cohort sampled during active COVID-19. In DNA, the CDR3 is TGTGCCAGCAGTTACGTGCTTACAGGGGGCGCCGAGCAGTACTTC. This encodes CASSYVLTGGAEQYF.